This T cell receptor (beta chain) was retrieved from a study of tumor-infiltrating lymphocytes in primary liver carcinoma. Overall study context: The patients, men and women alike, were aged 30 to 69 years. Every sample contained roughly 3.5 to 7.13 million productive TCRbeta reads, and these numbers were similar from one tissue type to another.

This clonotype was recorded a few times. The target antigen is unknown. Production of TCR beta cDNA used around 0.45 ug total RNA together with a constant-region primer. The TCR beta library was amplified through three nested multiplex PCR rounds in a modified ARM-PCR procedure. TCRdb redid the calling of the multiplex PCR reads with MiXCR, one entry per CDR3 protein. The sample consists of about 120,000 distinct CDR3 sequences, less than 80% of them appearing once. Points from the study as a whole: The study found a significantly higher top-250-clone fraction in tumors than in blood (p = 0.039).

For each extraction, RNA and DNA were obtained together from approximately 20-30 mg of unsorted bulk tissue. Patients underwent surgical resection for primary liver carcinoma. Sequencing was carried out using liver tumor tissue from sampling region 1. Documented subset: tumor region T1, superior pole. The clonotype comes from a woman aged 55-70 years with primary liver carcinoma and hepatitis B virus infection.

CDR3 in DNA: TGTGCCAGCCTACCGACCGGGTCTAGGGTCTACAATGAGCAGTTCTTC. Amino acids: CASLPTGSRVYNEQFF. The J gene is TRBJ2-1, the V gene TRBV28; no firm D call. CDR1 is MDHEN, CDR2 SYDVKM, per germline. The CDR3 runs to 16 residues. V was clipped by 8 bases and J by 3 bases, with 20 bases between them.